The rows below give T cell receptor beta chains drawn from one sample of a study of siplizumab effects on memory and regulatory T cells. Generated by immunoSEQ multiplex PCR, the TCRdb table keeps only in-frame clones and is missing some. Of tens of thousands of clones listed, roughly 89% were seen once; the top ten hold more than 25%. Sequenced: CD8+ T cells sorted from blood. The receptors were gathered from a human donor in good health. Both conserved end residues are part of each CDR3. D genes are given only for firm matches. Rows may omit the clone size; those that give it use once, few, many or a size class.

TRBV10-3	TRBD2	.	TRBJ2-1	CAISESGSGSGNEQFF	TGTGCCATCAGTGAGTCGGGCAGCGGGAGCGGCAATGAGCAGTTCTTC
TRBV19	TRBD2	.	TRBJ2-1	CASSMVAGGTTEQFF	TGTGCCAGTAGTATGGTAGCGGGAGGCACCACCGAGCAGTTCTTC
TRBV6-5	TRBD1	.	TRBJ2-7	CASSSTGGAYEQYF	TGTGCCAGCAGTTCAACAGGGGGTGCCTACGAGCAGTACTTC
TRBV5-4	TRBD1	.	TRBJ2-3	CASSSGQGITDTQYF	TGTGCCAGCAGCTCCGGACAGGGGATCACAGATACGCAGTATTTT
TRBV7-9	.	.	TRBJ1-5	CASNLDGYSNQPQHF	TGTGCCAGCAATCTGGACGGCTATAGCAATCAGCCCCAGCATTTT
TRBV27	.	.	TRBJ2-4	CASSLSGANIQYF	TGTGCCAGCAGTCTTTCGGGTGCCAACATTCAGTACTTC
TRBV6-1	.	.	TRBJ1-4	CASSDGGAGNNEKLFF	TGTGCCAGCAGTGATGGGGGGGCAGGGAATAATGAAAAACTGTTTTTT
TRBV11-1	.	.	TRBJ2-2	CASSLAGHHTGELFF	TGTGCCAGCAGCTTAGCGGGACATCACACCGGGGAGCTGTTTTTT
TRBV30	TRBD2	.	TRBJ2-1	CAWTSGRASSYNEQFF	TGTGCCTGGACTAGCGGGAGGGCAAGCTCCTACAATGAGCAGTTCTTC
TRBV9	.	.	TRBJ2-5	CASSGGFSPQGAQYF	TGTGCCAGCAGCGGGGGATTTTCACCTCAAGGGGCCCAGTACTTC
TRBV6-4	.	.	TRBJ1-2	CASSDPEGTAYGYTF	TGTGCCAGCAGTGACCCGGAAGGGACGGCCTATGGCTACACCTTC
TRBV13	.	.	TRBJ1-6	CASSVGRTSPLHF	TGTGCTAGCAGCGTGGGACGGACTTCACCCCTCCACTTT
TRBV6-4	.	.	TRBJ1-2	CASSDSPGYSYGYTF	TGTGCCAGCAGTGACTCGCCAGGGTACAGCTATGGCTACACCTTC
TRBV19	.	.	TRBJ2-6	CATTEWGDQRSGANVLTF	TGTGCCACCACGGAGTGGGGGGACCAACGATCTGGGGCCAACGTCCTGACTTTC
TRBV14	TRBD2	.	TRBJ2-1	CASSQDVGTSYLTYNEQFF	TGTGCCAGCAGCCAAGATGTGGGGACTAGCTATTTAACCTACAATGAGCAGTTCTTC
TRBV6-6	.	.	TRBJ2-7	CASSGGAYPLSYEQYF	TGTGCCAGCAGTGGCGGGGCCTATCCGCTTTCCTACGAGCAGTACTTC
TRBV7-9	.	.	TRBJ2-1	CASRRNNEQFF	TGTGCCAGCCGACGGAACAATGAGCAGTTCTTC
TRBV27	.	.	TRBJ1-2	CASSFGSGHGYTF	TGTGCCAGCAGTTTCGGCTCAGGGCATGGCTACACCTTC
TRBV9	TRBD1	.	TRBJ2-7	CASSNSGTGDDEQYF	TGTGCCAGCAGTAACTCCGGGACAGGGGACGACGAGCAGTACTTC
TRBV7-2	TRBD1	few	TRBJ1-5	CASSLGTGDQPQHF	TGTGCCAGCAGCTTGGGGACAGGGGACCAGCCCCAGCATTTT
TRBV10-3	.	.	TRBJ1-2	CAISESLGGADGYTF	TGTGCCATCAGTGAGTCGTTGGGGGGGGCGGATGGCTACACCTTC
TRBV9	TRBD2	.	TRBJ2-5	CASSVGGLAGVGQETQYF	TGTGCCAGCAGCGTAGGGGGACTAGCGGGAGTTGGGCAAGAGACCCAGTACTTC
TRBV7-9	.	.	TRBJ2-7	CASSSPAGQEQYF	TGTGCCAGCAGCTCCCCGGCCGGGCAGGAGCAGTACTTC
TRBV7-8	TRBD1	few	TRBJ1-6	CASSLGGQGNSPLHF	TGTGCCAGCAGCTTAGGGGGACAGGGGAATTCACCCCTCCACTTT
TRBV7-9	TRBD1	.	TRBJ2-3	CASSLMTGVITDTQYF	TGTGCCAGCAGCCTGATGACAGGGGTGATCACAGATACGCAGTATTTT
TRBV4-1	TRBD2	.	TRBJ2-1	CASSQSGVREAYNEQFF	TGCGCCAGCAGCCAATCGGGAGTGCGGGAGGCATACAATGAGCAGTTCTTC
TRBV2	TRBD1	.	TRBJ2-1	CASNGDRDRGVNEQFF	TGTGCCAGCAATGGCGACCGGGACAGGGGAGTCAATGAGCAGTTCTTC
TRBV2	.	.	TRBJ1-2	CASSDLGREYGYGYTF	TGTGCCAGCAGTGACTTAGGGAGGGAGTACGGCTATGGCTACACCTTC
TRBV4-1	.	.	TRBJ1-1	CASSPGPHDMNTEAFF	TGCGCCAGCAGCCCCGGACCGCACGACATGAACACTGAAGCTTTCTTT
TRBV19	.	.	TRBJ2-7	CASSSDTYEQYF	TGTGCCAGTAGCTCGGACACCTACGAGCAGTACTTC
TRBV13	.	once	TRBJ2-7	CASSPQGIPYEQYF	TGTGCCAGCAGCCCCCAGGGGATCCCCTACGAGCAGTACTTC
TRBV21-1	.	.	TRBJ1-3	CASSKETMAGNTIYF	TGTGCCAGCAGCAAAGAGACCATGGCTGGAAACACCATATATTTT
TRBV27	TRBD1	.	TRBJ1-1	CASRDSTGGGTEAFF	TGTGCCAGCAGGGACTCGACAGGGGGTGGCACTGAAGCTTTCTTT
TRBV19	TRBD1	.	TRBJ1-2	CASTIGQALGYTF	TGTGCCAGTACAATAGGACAGGCTCTTGGCTACACCTTC
TRBV9	.	.	TRBJ2-2	CASSVEAGRGTGELFF	TGTGCCAGCAGCGTAGAGGCGGGAAGGGGAACCGGGGAGCTGTTTTTT
TRBV13	TRBD1	.	TRBJ2-3	CASSPTGTGVSDTQYF	TGTGCCAGCAGCCCGACCGGGACAGGGGTTTCAGATACGCAGTATTTT
TRBV19	.	.	TRBJ2-7	CASSPRLVFYEQYF	TGTGCCAGTAGTCCTCGGCTAGTGTTCTACGAGCAGTACTTC
TRBV4-1	TRBD2	.	TRBJ2-7	CASSQRTSGSSYEQYF	TGCGCCAGCAGCCAAAGGACTAGCGGGAGCTCCTACGAGCAGTACTTC
TRBV5-1	.	.	TRBJ2-1	CASSLSRYNEQFF	TGCGCCAGCAGCTTGTCACGGTACAATGAGCAGTTCTTC
TRBV15	.	.	TRBJ2-2	CATSGGNPGPTQTFANTGELFF	TGTGCCACCAGCGGAGGCAACCCGGGCCCTACGCAAACTTTCGCGAACACCGGGGAGCTGTTTTTT
TRBV6-5	TRBD2	.	TRBJ2-7	CASRLAGGYEQYF	TGTGCCAGCCGTTTAGCGGGGGGCTACGAGCAGTACTTC
TRBV7-2	TRBD1	.	TRBJ1-1	CASSFAGTVEAFF	TGTGCCAGCAGCTTCGCTGGGACAGTCGAAGCTTTCTTT
TRBV5-5	.	few	TRBJ1-5	CASSLASHQPQHF	TGTGCCAGCAGCTTGGCCAGCCACCAGCCCCAGCATTTT
TRBV10-2	TRBD1	.	TRBJ2-7	CASSYGQGYEQYF	TGCGCCAGCAGCTATGGACAGGGGTACGAGCAGTACTTC
TRBV7-9	.	.	TRBJ2-2	CASSSGQSNTGELFF	TGTGCCAGCAGCTCCGGACAGTCAAACACCGGGGAGCTGTTTTTT
TRBV4-1	TRBD2	.	TRBJ2-1	CASSPRGGGAVEQFF	TGCGCCAGCAGCCCCCGGGGCGGGGGGGCCGTTGAGCAGTTCTTC
TRBV30	TRBD2	.	TRBJ2-1	CAWSVQAGVEQFF	TGTGCCTGGAGTGTACAAGCGGGAGTCGAGCAGTTCTTC
TRBV7-7	.	.	TRBJ2-1	CASSPPGYGEQFF	TGTGCCAGCAGCCCGCCGGGCTATGGGGAGCAGTTCTTC
TRBV5-6	.	.	TRBJ2-7	CASSTNLYEQYF	TGTGCCAGCAGCACAAATCTCTACGAGCAGTACTTC